This T cell receptor (beta chain) is from a study of blood T cell repertoires in COVID-19 (dated by TCRdb to 2018 to 2021). In terms of the full investigation: Collaborator samples came from the United States, Italy and Spain and covered acute and convalescent phases of COVID-19. Samples were obtained from the ongoing ImmuneRACE study (first 160 participants) and from some 1,200 subjects provided by 6 global collaborators. Subjects who had been exposed to COVID-19, were actively infected with it, or had recovered from it provided the deeply sampled blood TCRbeta repertoires that made up the dataset. Where available, HLA class I and class II types were taken from metadata supplied by the sample provider and were not determined by assay-based typing. Nearly every sample came with metadata listing a de-identified subject ID, COVID-19 status, age in years and sex. The repertoires were released in a freely available public database intended as a resource for research on the immune response to SARS-CoV-2. The prospective study material was composed of cDNA or gDNA derived from T cells, B-cell-depleted T cells, or PBMCs.

Overall study outcomes, separate from this receptor: The amount of clinical and demographic metadata varied by source and participant and was provided uncurated.

Each collaborating institution followed its own protocols to collect whole blood in K2EDTA tubes. For TCRbeta analysis, collaborators shipped samples in one of three forms: frozen whole blood, isolated PBMCs, or DNA extracted from either of those sample types. The immunoSEQ Assay, a bias-controlled multiplex PCR, was used to amplify TCRbeta CDR3 regions from genomic DNA. Under the source paper's analysis protocol: The number of nucleated cells in each sample was estimated by amplification of reference gene primers within the assay. To quantify the absolute abundance of each unique TCRbeta CDR3 rearrangement, sequence reads were collapsed and filtered. For each sample, productive Simpson clonality was calculated as the square root of Simpson's diversity index across productive rearrangements. TCRdb's version of the immuneACCESS table is confined to in-frame rearrangements and falls short of the full clone set. An unresolved V gene accounts for under half of the shortfall where checked; the remainder is of unknown origin. V, J and clone size reflect that table, while D and trimming were determined from the DNA. Across this sample there are roughly 150,000 clones, with 60% to 80% seen only once. The ten top clones hold 8.6% of the sample.

The CDR3 has 13 amino acids, counting the end cysteine and phenylalanine. Only the CDR3 region is kept as DNA, spanning 39 bases read in frame from base 1. On this clone itself: The antigen it recognizes is unknown. Per-base qualities were not stored, and no clone one base away is much larger.

Sequenced sample: peripheral blood. The clonotype comes from a man in his fifties or sixties with active or convalescent COVID-19. The sequence is built from TRBV12-1 and TRBJ2-5; the D call of TRBD2 is as the table states it, not checked on the DNA. TRBV12-1 is a pseudogene locus. The DNA reads as follows: TGTGCCAGCAGCCTCGACGGGGGGGCGACCCAGTACTTC. It is translated as CASSLDGGATQYF.